This TCR beta chain stems from a study of blood T cell repertoires in COVID-19. Study in general: T cells, B-cell-depleted T cells, or PBMCs provided the cDNA or gDNA that served as material.

This CDR3 spans 17 amino acids. The ends lost 2 bases at V and 4 bases at J; junction bases unmatched: 11. Germline values: CDR1 KGHSH, CDR2 LQKENI. The data were produced by immunoSEQ multiplex PCR, yet TCRdb's version contains in-frame clones alone and is incomplete. The sample records about 130,000 clones, around 87% being singletons. Material for sequencing was peripheral blood. The source is a woman between 55 and 75 years old with acute or convalescent COVID-19. The chain recombines TRBV18 with TRBJ2-1; 7 bases align to TRBD1. The CDR3, as DNA: TGTGCCAGCTCACCAGCCATACTTCGGGACAGTTACAATGAGCAGTTCTTC. Amino acid sequence: CASSPAILRDSYNEQFF.